This T cell receptor (beta chain) was sequenced for a study of cytomegalovirus exposure and HLA in healthy donors. PCR primers comprised 60 Vbeta and 13 Jbeta primers. This table comes from immunoSEQ multiplex PCR, and its TCRdb copy is limited to in-frame clones, with some not included. Altogether about 100,000 clones are present, approximately 78% being singletons, with the ten largest covering 0.7% to 0.85%. The V end was cut by 2 bases, the J end by 2 bases, with 6 bases between. Germline V gene data show CDR1 as MGHDK and CDR2 as SYGVNS. The CDR3 has 13 residues. The sample comprised PBMCs. The source is an older woman in good health and CMV-seronegative. The genes are TRBV25-1 and TRBJ2-5, with unresolved D. The DNA of the CDR3 is TGTGCCAGCAGTGAAGAGGTTCAAGAGACCCAGTACTTC. Protein product: CASSEEVQETQYF. Looking up the rest from reference TRBV25-1 and TRBJ2-5 gives the full variable domain: EADIYQTPRYLVIGTGKKITLECSQTMGHDKMYWYQQDPGMELHLIHYSYGVNSTEKGDLSSESTVSRIRTEHFPLTLESARPSHTSQYLCASSEEVQETQYFGPGTRLLVL.